The T cell receptor (beta chain) under discussion was sequenced for a study of shared clonotypes between healthy human individuals. CDR1 MNHEY and CDR2 SMNVEV come from the germline V gene (reference sequence). The CDR3 has 15 amino acids. Between the trimmed V and J ends, which lost 5 bases and 4 bases, there was a span of 15 bases. The repertoire was sequenced with immunoSEQ multiplex PCR; TCRdb's copy has only in-frame clones and lacks some. This table holds about 2.3 million clones, 85% to 95% found once. Into CD45RA+ naive and CD45RA-negative memory subsets, the CD4+ cells were split. The sequencing input was naive CD4+ T cells from PBMCs. The subset: CD45RA+ positively selected. The chain employs TRBV27 and TRBJ2-1; D perhaps matches TRBD1 (6 bases). This receptor was taken from a man younger than 35 in good health. Some clones in this sample may be carry-over from other donors' samples. The CDR3 DNA reads as TGTGCCAGCAGTAGGTCGCCAGGGGAGTACAATGAGCAGTTCTTC. Protein: CASSRSPGEYNEQFF.